Below are 16 T cell receptor beta chains sequenced from a single sample in a study of cytomegalovirus exposure and HLA in healthy donors. Researchers ran the PCR with 60 Vbeta and 13 Jbeta primers. Clones were read by immunoSEQ multiplex PCR, and TCRdb kept only the in-frame ones, dropping some. In the table there are approximately 190,000 clones, over 65% of which are singletons. The sequenced sample was PBMCs. These receptors all come from a woman aged 45 to 65 in good health and CMV-seropositive.

CDR3 loop: CASSYTRQYQETQYF. CDR3 bases: TGTGCCAGCAGTTACACCCGACAGTACCAAGAGACCCAGTACTTC. The rearrangement uses TRBV6-5 and TRBJ2-5, with a tentative D call TRBD1 (5 bases). The V end was cut by 2 bases, the J end by 0 bases, with 10 bases between. This CDR3 has 15 residues. Germline loops: CDR1 MNHEY, CDR2 SVGAGI.

V is TRBV27 and J is TRBJ2-7, with 9 nucleotides matching TRBD1. The CDR3 is 13 amino acids. V trimming: 6 bases; J trimming: 7 bases; junction bases outside the gene matches: 7. Looked up from germline, CDR1 is MNHEY and CDR2 is SMNVEV (reference sequence). The CDR3 sequence: CASRPGTGWEQYF. The CDR3 nucleotides read TGTGCCAGCAGGCCAGGGACAGGGTGGGAGCAGTACTTC.

The chain links TRBV4-1 to TRBJ2-7; 8 positions match TRBD1. Per germline, CDR1 MGHRA and CDR2 YSYEKL. The junction had 10 bases not matched to a gene; V was cut back by 3 bases and J by 6 bases. The CDR3 runs 15 residues. CDR3 in DNA: TGCGCCAGCAGCCAGTCCGGGACAGGCCCTACCGAGCAGTACTTC. Translating gives CASSQSGTGPTEQYF.

The CDR3 nucleotides read TGTGCCAGCAGCGTAGTCCCAGCGGGGGCTGAGCAGTTCTTC. This gives the protein CASSVVPAGAEQFF. V is TRBV9 and J is TRBJ2-1; TRBD2 matches 8 bases. Germline CDR1 is SGDLS and CDR2 is YYNGEE. J lost 9 bases, V lost 0 bases, and 5 bases had no gene match. The CDR3 loop spans 14 amino acids.

This rearrangement joins TRBV6-6 to TRBJ2-1; D uncertain. Germline-derived CDR1 and CDR2 are MNHNY and SVGAGI (reference sequence). Trimming shortened V by 6 bases and J by 6 bases, and 6 bases separated the two germline ends. This CDR3 has 11 amino acids. CDR3 DNA sequence: TGTGCCAGCAGCCAAGCCAATGAGCAGTTCTTC. It yields the protein CASSQANEQFF.

V is TRBV10-3 and J is TRBJ2-7, with 9 bases aligning to TRBD2. Germline lookup yields CDR1 ENHRY and CDR2 SYGVKD. The CDR3 spans 14 residues. The CDR3 coding sequence is TGTGCGGTGGGTTTAGCGGGGGACCTCTACGAGCAGTACTTC. The encoded protein is CAVGLAGDLYEQYF.

Turning to this clone: The identical CDR3 is also encoded by other nucleotide sequences in the sample. The chain carries TRBV27 and TRBJ2-5; TRBD1 agrees at 8 bases. Germline assignment: CDR1 MNHEY and CDR2 SMNVEV (reference sequence). CDR3 length equals 15 residues. Trimming took 5 bases from V and 5 from J; bases not matched to a gene: 10. This chain's CDR3 is CASSNGQGALETQYF. The CDR3 nucleotides read TGTGCCAGCAGTAACGGGCAGGGGGCTCTTGAGACCCAGTACTTC.

This chain joins TRBV5-6 and TRBJ2-5; 12 bases align to TRBD2. The V segment lost 4 bases and the J segment 8 bases; nucleotides outside the gene matches: 3. The CDR3 extends over 13 amino acids. Germline lookup yields CDR1 SGHDT and CDR2 YYEEEE. CDR3 residues: CASSRTSGVTQYF. In DNA, the CDR3 is TGTGCCAGCAGCCGGACTAGCGGGGTTACCCAGTACTTC.

This sequence joins TRBV6-1 and TRBJ1-4; D remains unclear. Germline lookup yields CDR1 MNHNS and CDR2 SASEGT. The CDR3 length is 15 residues. V gave up 5 bases and J gave up 2 bases, with 12 bases separating them. As DNA, the CDR3 is TGTGCCAGCAGTAGGGATCCGGGGACTAATGAAAAACTGTTTTTT. As protein: CASSRDPGTNEKLFF.

The chain has TRBV21-1 and TRBJ2-7; TRBD1 is taken as the D call from the table, unchecked against the DNA. TRBV21-1 is recorded as a pseudogene. This CDR3 is built from 15 residues. The CDR3 bases are TGTGCCAGCAGCAAAAAACGACAGGGGACATACGAGCAGTACTTC. Its translation is CASSKKRQGTYEQYF.

This chain joins TRBV6-5 and TRBJ2-5; 9 bases are shared with TRBD2. This CDR3 contains 14 residues. V lost 5 bases, J lost 2 bases, and 3 bases stayed unmatched. CDR1 is MNHEY and CDR2 is SVGAGI in the germline V gene. CDR3 in DNA: TGTGCCAGCAGTCCGGGACTAGCTCAAGAGACCCAGTACTTC. This translates into CASSPGLAQETQYF.

V gene TRBV11-2 combines with J gene TRBJ2-5; 14 positions agree with TRBD2. Germline trimming cut 4 bases from V and 5 bases from J; bases unmatched to any gene: 6. In germline, CDR1 is SGHAT, CDR2 FQNNGV. The CDR3 loop spans 16 amino acids. The CDR3 coding sequence is TGTGCCAGCAGCTCGACTAGCGGGGGGGCCGGTGAGACCCAGTACTTC. It translates to CASSSTSGGAGETQYF.

The rearrangement joins TRBV30 to TRBJ1-1; D is unresolved. Trimming left V 2 bases short and J 1 base short, with 11 bases between. This CDR3 comprises 14 residues. Germline V lookup: CDR1 GTSNPN, CDR2 SVGIG (reference sequence). The CDR3 DNA is TGTGCCTGGAGTCCGGGTCGGGGGAACACTGAAGCTTTCTTT. Residues: CAWSPGRGNTEAFF.

This rearrangement joins TRBV18 to TRBJ2-1, with 8 bases that match TRBD1. From germline, CDR1 is KGHSH and CDR2 LQKENI. The length of the CDR3 is 15 residues. The junction had 4 bases not matched to a gene; V was cut back by 3 bases and J by 3 bases. CDR3 bases: TGTGCCAGCTCACCGGACAGGGAAAACTACAATGAGCAGTTCTTC. Its translation: CASSPDRENYNEQFF.

The chain has TRBV19 and TRBJ2-1, with D unclear. Germline V CDR1 and CDR2: LNHDA, SQIVND (reference sequence). The CDR3 length is 13 residues. Trimming stripped 8 bases from V and 2 bases from J, with 10 bases between. As DNA, the CDR3 is TGTGCCAGTTCTAGACTCGCCTACAATGAGCAGTTCTTC. Its protein is CASSRLAYNEQFF.

This clone was found a few times. The CDR3 bases are TGTGCCAGCAGCCTACAGGGGCCGGGCGATACGCAGTATTTT. Amino acid sequence: CASSLQGPGDTQYF. The gene calls are TRBV6-1 and TRBJ2-3; 7 bases fit TRBD1. Trimming took 6 bases from V and 6 from J; bases not matched to a gene: 9. The germline CDR1 and CDR2 sequences are MNHNS and SASEGT. This CDR3 is built from 14 residues.